The T cell receptor beta chain described here comes from a study of CD8 T cells in ankylosing spondylitis. Study-wide points: There were earlier reports of some motif variants in reactive arthritis synovial fluid and blood. Apparently characteristic of ankylosing spondylitis blood was a TCR beta motif (eight highly homologous variants). Within matched ankylosing spondylitis synovial fluid, disease-linked clones were reportedly significantly enriched.

Quantitative 5'-RACE was performed with molecular barcodes, and it yielded the TCR beta libraries. Using its own MiXCR run on the 5' RACE reads, TCRdb lists one record per CDR3 protein. The sample carries under 200,000 distinct CDR3 sequences, approximately 9% recorded once. Per the germline V gene, CDR1 is LGHNA and CDR2 is YNFKEQ. CDR3 size: 13 residues. The germline V and J ends were trimmed by 0 bases and 7 bases, with 10 bases remaining between them. This clonotype was seen more than once but under ten times. Its antigen is unidentified. The sample consisted of blood, either unsorted or a sorted T cell fraction (not recorded which). This sequence originates from a female donor with ankylosing spondylitis or in good health (not recorded which). The rearrangement joins TRBV4-2 to TRBJ2-7; TRBD2 might be the D (5 bases). CDR3 loop: CASSQDRGWEQYF. The CDR3 bases are TGTGCCAGCAGCCAAGACCGCGGGTGGGAGCAGTACTTC.